This T cell receptor beta chain derives from a study of T-cell reconstitution after alpha-beta-depleted transplantation in children. This clonotype occurred many times. Trimming pared 5 bases from V and 3 bases from J, leaving 13 bases between. The CDR3 has 15 residues. Germline values: CDR1 SNHLY, CDR2 FYNNEI. TCRbeta library construction was performed incorporating unique molecular identifiers. MiXCR, applied by TCRdb to the PCR reads, yields one record per CDR3 protein. The data contain a few hundred thousand distinct CDR3 sequences, 9.7% of them singletons. The chain uses TRBV2 and TRBJ1-4; no reliable D call. This material consisted of PBMCs from the stem cell graft donor, taken from the stem cell graft. This clonotype was sampled from a human donor who donated a stem cell graft to a child with SCID. The CDR3 protein is CASSQAGTANEKLFF. The DNA for the CDR3 is TGTGCCAGCAGTCAGGCTGGCACGGCTAATGAAAAACTGTTTTTT.